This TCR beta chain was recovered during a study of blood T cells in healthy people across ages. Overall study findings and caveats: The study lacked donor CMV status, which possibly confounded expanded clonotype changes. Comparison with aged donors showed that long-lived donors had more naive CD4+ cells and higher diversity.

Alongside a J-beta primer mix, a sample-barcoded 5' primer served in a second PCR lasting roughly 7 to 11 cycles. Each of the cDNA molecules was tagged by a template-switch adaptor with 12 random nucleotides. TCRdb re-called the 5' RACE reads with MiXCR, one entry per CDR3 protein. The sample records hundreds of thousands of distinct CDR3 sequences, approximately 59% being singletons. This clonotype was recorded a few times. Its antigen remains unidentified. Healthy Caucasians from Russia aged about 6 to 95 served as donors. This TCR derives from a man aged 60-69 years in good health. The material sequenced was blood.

CDR3 bases: TGCAGCGGGGGAGTTTCGAATGAGCAGTTCTTC. Its protein is CSGGVSNEQFF. This sequence joins TRBV29-1 and TRBJ2-1, with D possibly TRBD2 on 5 matching bases. Germline V gene data show CDR1 as SQVTM and CDR2 as ANQGSEA. Trimming left V 7 bases short and J 7 bases short, with 11 bases between. This CDR3 region has 11 residues.